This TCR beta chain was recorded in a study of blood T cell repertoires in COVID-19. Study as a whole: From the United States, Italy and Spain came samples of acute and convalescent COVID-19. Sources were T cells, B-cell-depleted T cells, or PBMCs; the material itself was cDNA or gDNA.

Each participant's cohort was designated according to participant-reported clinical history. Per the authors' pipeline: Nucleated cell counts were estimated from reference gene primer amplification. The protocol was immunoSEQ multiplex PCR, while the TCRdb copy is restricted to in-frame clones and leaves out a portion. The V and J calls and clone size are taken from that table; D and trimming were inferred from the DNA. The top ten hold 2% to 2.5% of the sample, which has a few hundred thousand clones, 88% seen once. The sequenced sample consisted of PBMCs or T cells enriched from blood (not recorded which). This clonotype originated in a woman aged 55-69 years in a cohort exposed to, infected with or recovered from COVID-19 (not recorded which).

This chain's CDR3 is CAIRPTGGVGYTF. The CDR3 DNA follows: TGTGCCATCAGACCAACAGGGGGGGTCGGCTACACCTTC. The J gene is TRBJ1-2, the V gene TRBV10-3; 8 bases fit TRBD1. Germline V gene data show CDR1 as ENHRY and CDR2 as SYGVKD. After removal of 6 bases from V and 8 bases from J, the junction contained 8 bases not matched to a gene. The CDR3 totals 13 residues.